This T cell receptor beta chain was recorded in a study of shared clonotypes between healthy human individuals. Study conclusions and caveats: The diversity represented, both genetic and in exposure history, was limited by few donors. Larger estimated richness was generally recorded for naive subsets relative to memory subsets.

About this clone: What it binds is unknown.

Sequencing used immunoSEQ multiplex PCR; TCRdb keeps in-frame clones, though not all of them. The top ten clones hold 0.3% to 0.45% of a sample with roughly 2.2 million clones, around 92% of them seen once. The donors, all of them Caucasian adults, lived in Nashville, Tennessee. The origin of this receptor is a young man in good health. Some clones in this sample may be carry-over from other donors' samples. The sample consisted of naive CD4+ T cells from PBMCs. Subset defined: CD45RA+ positively selected.

The CDR3 region has the DNA TGTGCCCCCAAGGTGGACTGCTCCTACAATGAGCAGTTCTTC. It encodes CAPKVDCSYNEQFF. The genes are TRBV6-4 and TRBJ2-1; TRBD2 is a possible D gene (5 bases). V gave up 11 bases and J gave up 0 bases, with 14 bases separating them. The CDR3 consists of 14 residues. CDR1 and CDR2 from the germline V gene are MRHNA and SNTAGT.